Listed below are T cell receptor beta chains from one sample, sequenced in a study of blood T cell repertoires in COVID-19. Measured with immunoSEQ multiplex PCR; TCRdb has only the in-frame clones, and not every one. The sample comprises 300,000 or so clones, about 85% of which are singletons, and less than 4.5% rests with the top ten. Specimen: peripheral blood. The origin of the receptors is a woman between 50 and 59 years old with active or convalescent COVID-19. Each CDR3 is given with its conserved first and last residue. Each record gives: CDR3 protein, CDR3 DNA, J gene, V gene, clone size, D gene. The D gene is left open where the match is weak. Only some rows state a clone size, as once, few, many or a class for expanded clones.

CDR3aa: CASMAGGPREQYF
CDR3nt: TGTGCCAGCATGGCGGGAGGGCCGCGCGAGCAGTACTTC
j_gene: TRBJ2-7
v_gene: TRBV2
abundance: -
d_gene: TRBD2

CDR3aa: CSVDSRQGLYGYTF
CDR3nt: TGCAGCGTTGACTCTCGACAGGGCCTCTATGGCTACACCTTC
j_gene: TRBJ1-2
v_gene: TRBV29-1
abundance: -
d_gene: TRBD1

CDR3aa: CASSYSPGYSPLHF
CDR3nt: TGTGCCAGCAGTTACTCGCCAGGGTATTCACCCCTCCACTTT
j_gene: TRBJ1-6
v_gene: TRBV6-5
abundance: -
d_gene: -

CDR3aa: CASSPGTSGQETQYF
CDR3nt: TGTGCCAGCAGCCCCGGGACTAGCGGCCAAGAGACCCAGTACTTC
j_gene: TRBJ2-5
v_gene: TRBV5-4
abundance: -
d_gene: TRBD2

CDR3aa: CASSPLGGGRADTQYF
CDR3nt: TGTGCCAGCAGCCCCTTAGGAGGCGGGAGAGCAGATACGCAGTATTTT
j_gene: TRBJ2-3
v_gene: TRBV11-1
abundance: -
d_gene: TRBD2

CDR3aa: CASRLAGGPSNEQFF
CDR3nt: TGTGCCAGCAGGTTAGCGGGAGGGCCGAGCAATGAGCAGTTCTTC
j_gene: TRBJ2-1
v_gene: TRBV5-4
abundance: -
d_gene: TRBD2

CDR3aa: CATSRGTNTEAFF
CDR3nt: TGTGCCACCTCCCGGGGGACCAACACTGAAGCTTTCTTT
j_gene: TRBJ1-1
v_gene: TRBV3-1/TRBV3-2
abundance: once
d_gene: -

CDR3aa: CASSLGLAVMIYEQYF
CDR3nt: TGTGCCAGCAGCCTTGGACTAGCGGTTATGATTTACGAGCAGTACTTC
j_gene: TRBJ2-7
v_gene: TRBV3-1/TRBV3-2
abundance: -
d_gene: TRBD2

CDR3aa: CASSPGPGYGYTF
CDR3nt: TGTGCCAGCAGTCCAGGGCCTGGCTATGGCTACACCTTC
j_gene: TRBJ1-2
v_gene: TRBV12-3/TRBV12-4
abundance: -
d_gene: -

CDR3aa: CSARTGRSIQYF
CDR3nt: TGCAGCGCCCGGACAGGGAGGAGCATTCAGTACTTC
j_gene: TRBJ2-4
v_gene: TRBV29-1
abundance: -
d_gene: TRBD1

CDR3aa: CASSLAAGRTDTQYF
CDR3nt: TGTGCCAGCAGCTTAGCAGCGGGGCGCACAGATACGCAGTATTTT
j_gene: TRBJ2-3
v_gene: TRBV7-3
abundance: -
d_gene: TRBD2

CDR3aa: CASSFRRRPYEQYF
CDR3nt: TGTGCCAGCAGCTTTAGGCGGCGTCCCTACGAGCAGTACTTC
j_gene: TRBJ2-7
v_gene: TRBV7-9
abundance: -
d_gene: -

CDR3aa: CASSIGLAGGLAYF
CDR3nt: TGTGCCAGTAGTATTGGGCTAGCGGGAGGTCTTGCGTATTTT
j_gene: TRBJ2-3
v_gene: TRBV19
abundance: -
d_gene: TRBD2

CDR3aa: CASKEGRNNEQFF
CDR3nt: TGTGCCAGCAAGGAAGGGAGAAACAATGAGCAGTTCTTC
j_gene: TRBJ2-1
v_gene: TRBV28
abundance: -
d_gene: -

CDR3aa: CASMGGSREKLFF
CDR3nt: TGTGCCAGCATGGGAGGGTCTAGGGAAAAACTGTTTTTT
j_gene: TRBJ1-4
v_gene: TRBV2
abundance: -
d_gene: -

CDR3aa: CASSAPPGDHNEQFF
CDR3nt: TGTGCCAGCAGCGCCCCCCCGGGGGACCACAATGAGCAGTTCTTC
j_gene: TRBJ2-1
v_gene: TRBV9
abundance: -
d_gene: -

CDR3aa: CASSVASGSDEQFF
CDR3nt: TGTGCCAGCAGCGTAGCAAGCGGGAGCGATGAGCAGTTCTTC
j_gene: TRBJ2-1
v_gene: TRBV9
abundance: -
d_gene: TRBD2

CDR3aa: CASRLHRGSDTQYF
CDR3nt: TGTGCCAGCAGGCTTCACCGGGGATCCGATACGCAGTATTTT
j_gene: TRBJ2-3
v_gene: TRBV14
abundance: -
d_gene: -

CDR3aa: CATSRLDSYEQYF
CDR3nt: TGTGCCACCAGCAGGCTTGACAGCTACGAGCAGTACTTC
j_gene: TRBJ2-7
v_gene: TRBV15
abundance: once
d_gene: -

CDR3aa: CASSMEQINEKLFF
CDR3nt: TGTGCCAGCAGCATGGAACAGATTAATGAAAAACTGTTTTTT
j_gene: TRBJ1-4
v_gene: TRBV4-2
abundance: once
d_gene: -

CDR3aa: CSASGQVWEQYF
CDR3nt: TGCAGTGCTAGTGGTCAGGTTTGGGAGCAGTACTTC
j_gene: TRBJ2-7
v_gene: TRBV20-1
abundance: once
d_gene: -

CDR3aa: CASSLGPPGHELFF
CDR3nt: TGTGCCAGCAGCTTAGGTCCGCCGGGACACGAACTGTTTTTT
j_gene: TRBJ1-4
v_gene: TRBV7-3
abundance: once
d_gene: -

CDR3aa: CASSFSTSGRQETQYF
CDR3nt: TGTGCCAGCAGCTTCTCCACTAGCGGGAGACAAGAGACCCAGTACTTC
j_gene: TRBJ2-5
v_gene: TRBV7-6
abundance: -
d_gene: TRBD2

CDR3aa: CASSYRGLLGTEAFF
CDR3nt: TGCGCCAGCAGCTATAGGGGGCTCCTGGGGACTGAAGCTTTCTTT
j_gene: TRBJ1-1
v_gene: TRBV5-1
abundance: -
d_gene: TRBD1

CDR3aa: CASSLLSSEAFF
CDR3nt: TGTGCCAGCAGTTTACTTTCGAGTGAAGCTTTCTTT
j_gene: TRBJ1-1
v_gene: TRBV28
abundance: -
d_gene: -

CDR3aa: CASSLGTSGNNEQFF
CDR3nt: TGTGCCAGCAGCTTAGGGACTAGCGGGAACAATGAGCAGTTCTTC
j_gene: TRBJ2-1
v_gene: TRBV7-3
abundance: -
d_gene: TRBD2

CDR3aa: CASSFSGRASIGEQYF
CDR3nt: TGTGCCAGCAGTTTTAGCGGGAGGGCCTCTATAGGCGAGCAGTACTTC
j_gene: TRBJ2-7
v_gene: TRBV27
abundance: -
d_gene: TRBD2

CDR3aa: CASSQDRGLTGELFF
CDR3nt: TGCGCCAGCAGCCAGGACAGGGGGCTCACCGGGGAGCTGTTTTTT
j_gene: TRBJ2-2
v_gene: TRBV4-1
abundance: -
d_gene: TRBD1

CDR3aa: CASSSIRASTDTQYF
CDR3nt: TGTGCCAGCAGCTCGATAAGAGCTAGCACAGATACGCAGTATTTT
j_gene: TRBJ2-3
v_gene: TRBV5-5
abundance: -
d_gene: -

CDR3aa: CASSHGPPGLGTREELFF
CDR3nt: TGTGCCAGCAGCCACGGCCCTCCGGGACTAGGCACAAGGGAGGAGCTGTTTTTT
j_gene: TRBJ2-2
v_gene: TRBV4-2
abundance: -
d_gene: TRBD2

CDR3aa: CASSLWVAGSTDTQYF
CDR3nt: TGTGCCAGCAGCTTGTGGGTAGCGGGAAGCACAGATACGCAGTATTTT
j_gene: TRBJ2-3
v_gene: TRBV5-4
abundance: -
d_gene: TRBD2

CDR3aa: CASSEKTGRSEAFF
CDR3nt: TGTGCCAGCAGTGAAAAGACAGGGCGGTCTGAAGCTTTCTTT
j_gene: TRBJ1-1
v_gene: TRBV2
abundance: -
d_gene: TRBD1

CDR3aa: CASSERLAGGLLKNIQYF
CDR3nt: TGTGCCAGCAGTGAGCGACTAGCGGGAGGGCTGCTCAAAAACATTCAGTACTTC
j_gene: TRBJ2-4
v_gene: TRBV6-1
abundance: -
d_gene: TRBD2

CDR3aa: CASSQDPGSGYGYTF
CDR3nt: TGTGCCAGCAGCCAAGATCCCGGGTCTGGCTATGGCTACACCTTC
j_gene: TRBJ1-2
v_gene: TRBV3-1/TRBV3-2
abundance: -
d_gene: -

CDR3aa: CASSLRQVSEQFF
CDR3nt: TGTGCCAGCAGCTTACGACAGGTCAGTGAGCAGTTCTTC
j_gene: TRBJ2-1
v_gene: TRBV7-2
abundance: -
d_gene: -

CDR3aa: CASSPPGTSGRNEQFF
CDR3nt: TGCGCCAGCAGTCCACCCGGGACTAGCGGGAGAAATGAGCAGTTCTTC
j_gene: TRBJ2-1
v_gene: TRBV10-1
abundance: few
d_gene: TRBD2

CDR3aa: CASRARGAKNIQYF
CDR3nt: TGTGCCAGTAGGGCTCGGGGGGCCAAAAACATTCAGTACTTC
j_gene: TRBJ2-4
v_gene: TRBV19
abundance: -
d_gene: -

CDR3aa: CAWSVLLADPKYF
CDR3nt: TGTGCCTGGAGTGTACTCCTAGCGGATCCCAAGTACTTC
j_gene: TRBJ2-7
v_gene: TRBV30
abundance: -
d_gene: TRBD2

CDR3aa: CASSANSNTGELFF
CDR3nt: TGTGCCAGCAGCGCAAACAGCAACACCGGGGAGCTGTTTTTT
j_gene: TRBJ2-2
v_gene: TRBV9
abundance: -
d_gene: -

CDR3aa: CASSLAETVGNQPQHF
CDR3nt: TGTGCCAGCAGTTTAGCGGAGACAGTGGGCAATCAGCCCCAGCATTTT
j_gene: TRBJ1-5
v_gene: TRBV28
abundance: -
d_gene: -

CDR3aa: CASSRKAGSNEQFF
CDR3nt: TGTGCCAGCAGTCGGAAGGCGGGAAGCAATGAGCAGTTCTTC
j_gene: TRBJ2-1
v_gene: TRBV3-1/TRBV3-2
abundance: -
d_gene: -

CDR3aa: CASRTGFNYGYTF
CDR3nt: TGTGCCAGCCGGACAGGGTTTAACTATGGCTACACCTTC
j_gene: TRBJ1-2
v_gene: TRBV19
abundance: -
d_gene: TRBD1

CDR3aa: CASSRGQGPLEQYF
CDR3nt: TGTGCCAGTAGTAGGGGGCAGGGACCTCTCGAGCAGTACTTC
j_gene: TRBJ2-7
v_gene: TRBV19
abundance: -
d_gene: -

CDR3aa: CASSLGGQVNTGELFF
CDR3nt: TGTGCCAGCAGCCTGGGCGGACAGGTGAACACCGGGGAGCTGTTTTTT
j_gene: TRBJ2-2
v_gene: TRBV27
abundance: -
d_gene: TRBD1

CDR3aa: CASSPNDRLAGYTF
CDR3nt: TGTGCCAGCAGTCCTAACGACAGATTGGCTGGCTACACCTTC
j_gene: TRBJ1-2
v_gene: TRBV27
abundance: -
d_gene: -

CDR3aa: CASSILQRVFF
CDR3nt: TGTGCCAGTAGTATTCTACAGAGGGTGTTTTTT
j_gene: TRBJ1-4
v_gene: TRBV19
abundance: -
d_gene: -

CDR3aa: CASKGQGSYEQYF
CDR3nt: TGTGCCAGCAAGGGCCAGGGCTCCTACGAGCAGTACTTC
j_gene: TRBJ2-7
v_gene: TRBV27
abundance: -
d_gene: -

CDR3aa: CASRKQGHYNSPLHF
CDR3nt: TGTGCCAGCAGGAAACAGGGACACTATAATTCACCCCTCCACTTT
j_gene: TRBJ1-6
v_gene: TRBV27
abundance: -
d_gene: -

CDR3aa: CSVVDSNTEAFF
CDR3nt: TGCAGCGTTGTGGACAGCAACACTGAAGCTTTCTTT
j_gene: TRBJ1-1
v_gene: TRBV29-1
abundance: many
d_gene: -

CDR3aa: CASSLGSSGTLEGEQFF
CDR3nt: TGTGCCAGCAGCTTAGGGTCTAGCGGGACTCTAGAGGGTGAGCAGTTCTTC
j_gene: TRBJ2-1
v_gene: TRBV7-2
abundance: -
d_gene: TRBD2

CDR3aa: CASTPGGLWANQPQHF
CDR3nt: TGTGCCAGCACCCCAGGAGGTCTTTGGGCCAATCAGCCCCAGCATTTT
j_gene: TRBJ1-5
v_gene: TRBV28
abundance: -
d_gene: -

CDR3aa: CASSLSRGTGELFF
CDR3nt: TGTGCCAGCAGTCTCTCACGAGGCACCGGGGAGCTGTTTTTT
j_gene: TRBJ2-2
v_gene: TRBV2
abundance: -
d_gene: -

CDR3aa: CASSVGSGSTRELFF
CDR3nt: TGTGCCAGCAGCGTAGGGAGCGGGAGTACCAGGGAGCTGTTTTTT
j_gene: TRBJ2-2
v_gene: TRBV9
abundance: -
d_gene: TRBD2

CDR3aa: CASSLPSGTYNEQFF
CDR3nt: TGCGCCAGCAGCTTACCTAGCGGGACCTACAATGAGCAGTTCTTC
j_gene: TRBJ2-1
v_gene: TRBV5-1
abundance: -
d_gene: TRBD2

CDR3aa: CASRKGTGLGEQYF
CDR3nt: TGTGCCAGCAGGAAGGGGACAGGGCTAGGCGAGCAGTACTTC
j_gene: TRBJ2-7
v_gene: TRBV28
abundance: once
d_gene: TRBD1

CDR3aa: CASSRGEGGRNQPQHF
CDR3nt: TGTGCCAGCTCAAGGGGGGAGGGCGGCAGGAATCAGCCCCAGCATTTT
j_gene: TRBJ1-5
v_gene: TRBV18
abundance: -
d_gene: -